The T cell receptor beta chain described here comes from a study of shared clonotypes between healthy human individuals. Execution of the assay was at deep level. Sequenced by immunoSEQ multiplex PCR; TCRdb stores in-frame clones only, minus some. The data contain about 2 million clones, approximately 94% of them singletons. Naive-designated CD8 cells lacked CD45RO, were positively enriched for CCR7, and omitted terminally differentiated effector memory CD45RA+ cells. V lost 5 bases, J lost 7 bases, and 18 bases lay in between. CDR3 size: 14 residues. Per germline, CDR1 SEHNR and CDR2 FQNEAQ (reference sequence).

The rearrangement links TRBV7-9 to TRBJ2-7; maybe TRBD1 (6 bases). The sequenced material came from naive CD8+ T cells sorted from blood. The sequence was collected from a man in his late teens or twenties in good health. CDR3 protein: CASSPTGRVEEQYF. For the CDR3, the DNA is TGTGCCAGCAGCCCGACAGGACGCGTGGAAGAGCAGTACTTC.